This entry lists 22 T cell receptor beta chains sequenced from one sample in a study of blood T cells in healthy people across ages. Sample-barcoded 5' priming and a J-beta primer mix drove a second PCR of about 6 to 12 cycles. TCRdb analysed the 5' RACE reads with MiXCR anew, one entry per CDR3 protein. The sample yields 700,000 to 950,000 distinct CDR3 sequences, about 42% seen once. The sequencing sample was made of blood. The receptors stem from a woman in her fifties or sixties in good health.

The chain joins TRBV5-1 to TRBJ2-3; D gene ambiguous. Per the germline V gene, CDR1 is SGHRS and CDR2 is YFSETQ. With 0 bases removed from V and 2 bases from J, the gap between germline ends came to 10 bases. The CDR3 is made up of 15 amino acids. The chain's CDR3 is CASSLDGGNTDTQYF. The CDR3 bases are TGCGCCAGCAGCTTGGATGGTGGGAACACAGATACGCAGTATTTT. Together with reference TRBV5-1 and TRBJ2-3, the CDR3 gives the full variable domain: KAGVTQTPRYLIKTRGQQVTLSCSPISGHRSVSWYQQTPGQGLQFLFEYFSETQRNKGNFPGRFSGRQFSNSRSEMNVSTLELGDSALYLCASSLDGGNTDTQYFGPGTRLTVL.

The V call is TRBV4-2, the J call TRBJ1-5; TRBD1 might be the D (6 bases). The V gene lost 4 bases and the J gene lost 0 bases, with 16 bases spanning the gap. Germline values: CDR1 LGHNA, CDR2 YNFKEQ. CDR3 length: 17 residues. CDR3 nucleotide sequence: TGTGCCAGCAGCCGCCTAGGGGGGGATGGTAGCAATCAGCCCCAGCATTTT. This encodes CASSRLGGDGSNQPQHF.

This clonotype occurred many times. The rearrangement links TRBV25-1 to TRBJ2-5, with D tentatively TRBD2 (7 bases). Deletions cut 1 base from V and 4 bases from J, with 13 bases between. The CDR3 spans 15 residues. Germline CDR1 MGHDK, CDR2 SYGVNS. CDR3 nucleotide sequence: TGTGCCAGCAGTGAATCCGCGGGGGCTCCAGAGACCCAGTACTTC. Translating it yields CASSESAGAPETQYF. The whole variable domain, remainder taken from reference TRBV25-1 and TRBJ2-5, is EADIYQTPRYLVIGTGKKITLECSQTMGHDKMYWYQQDPGMELHLIHYSYGVNSTEKGDLSSESTVSRIRTEHFPLTLESARPSHTSQYLCASSESAGAPETQYFGPGTRLLVL.

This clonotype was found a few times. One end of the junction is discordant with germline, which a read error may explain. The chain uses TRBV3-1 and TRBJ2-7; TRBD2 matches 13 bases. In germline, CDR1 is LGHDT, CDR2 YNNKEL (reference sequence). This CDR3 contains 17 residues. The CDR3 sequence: CASSLWTSGRASDEQYF. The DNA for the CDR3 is TGTGCCAGCAGCCTCTGGACTAGCGGGAGAGCCTCCGACGAGCAGTACTTC.

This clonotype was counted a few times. The CDR3 spells CASSISGTQETQYF. The DNA for the CDR3 is TGTGCCAGCAGCATTTCCGGGACCCAAGAGACCCAGTACTTC. V and J are TRBV7-2 and TRBJ2-5; D assignment may be TRBD1 or TRBD2 (5 bases each). CDR3 length equals 14 residues. V lost 5 bases and J 1 base, leaving 11 bases between the germline ends. The germline CDR1 and CDR2 sequences are SGHTA and FQGNSA.

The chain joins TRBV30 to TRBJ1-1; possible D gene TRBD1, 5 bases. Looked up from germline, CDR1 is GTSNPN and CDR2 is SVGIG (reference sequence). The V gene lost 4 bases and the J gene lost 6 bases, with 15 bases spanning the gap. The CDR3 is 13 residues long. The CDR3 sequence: CAWKGQGKSEAFF. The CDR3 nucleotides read TGTGCCTGGAAGGGCCAGGGTAAGTCTGAAGCTTTCTTT.

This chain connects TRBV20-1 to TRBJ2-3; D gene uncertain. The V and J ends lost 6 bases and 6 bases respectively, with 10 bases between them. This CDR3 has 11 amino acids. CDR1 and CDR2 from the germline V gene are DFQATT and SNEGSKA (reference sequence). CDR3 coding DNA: TGCAGTGCCCCGCTCCCGGATACGCAGTATTTT. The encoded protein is CSAPLPDTQYF.

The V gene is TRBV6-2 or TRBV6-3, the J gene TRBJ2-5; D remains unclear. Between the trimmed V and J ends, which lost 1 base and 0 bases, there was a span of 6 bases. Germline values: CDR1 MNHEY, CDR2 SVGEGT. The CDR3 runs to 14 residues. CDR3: CASSYWVDQETQYF. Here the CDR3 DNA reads TGTGCCAGCAGTTACTGGGTCGACCAAGAGACCCAGTACTTC.

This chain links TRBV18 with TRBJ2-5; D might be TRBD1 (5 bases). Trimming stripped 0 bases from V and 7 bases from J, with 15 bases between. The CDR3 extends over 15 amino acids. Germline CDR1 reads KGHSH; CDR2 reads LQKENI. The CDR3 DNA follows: TGTGCCAGCTCACCACCGGCAGGGATCGGCGGGACCCAGTACTTC. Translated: CASSPPAGIGGTQYF.

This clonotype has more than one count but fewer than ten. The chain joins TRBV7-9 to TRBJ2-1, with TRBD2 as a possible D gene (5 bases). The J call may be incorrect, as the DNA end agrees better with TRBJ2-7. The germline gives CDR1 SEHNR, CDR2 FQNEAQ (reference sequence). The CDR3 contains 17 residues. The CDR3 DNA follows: TGTGCCAGCAGCATCACTAGTGGCCCTCCCGGGGAGAATGAGCAGTACTTC. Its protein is CASSITSGPPGENEQYF.

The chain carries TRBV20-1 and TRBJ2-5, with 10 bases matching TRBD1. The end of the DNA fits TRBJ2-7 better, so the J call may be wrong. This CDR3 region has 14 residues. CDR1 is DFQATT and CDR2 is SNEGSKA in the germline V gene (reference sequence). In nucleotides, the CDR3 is TGCAGTGCTCAAACTGGGACAGGGGTGGCCGAGCAGTACTTC. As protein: CSAQTGTGVAEQYF.

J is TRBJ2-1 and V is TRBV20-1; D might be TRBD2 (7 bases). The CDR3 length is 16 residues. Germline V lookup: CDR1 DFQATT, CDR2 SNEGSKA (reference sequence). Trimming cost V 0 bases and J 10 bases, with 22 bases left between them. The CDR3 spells CSARDYEGGPKGEQFF. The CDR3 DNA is TGCAGTGCTAGAGATTATGAGGGGGGGCCTAAGGGGGAGCAGTTCTTC.

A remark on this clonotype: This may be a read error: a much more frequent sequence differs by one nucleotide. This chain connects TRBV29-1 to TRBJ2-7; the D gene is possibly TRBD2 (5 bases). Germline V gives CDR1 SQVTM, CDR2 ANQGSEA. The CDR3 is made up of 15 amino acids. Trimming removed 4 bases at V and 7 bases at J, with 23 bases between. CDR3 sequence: CSVGHGEISYNEQYF. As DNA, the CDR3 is TGCAGCGTTGGGCACGGGGAAATTTCCTACAATGAGCAGTACTTC.

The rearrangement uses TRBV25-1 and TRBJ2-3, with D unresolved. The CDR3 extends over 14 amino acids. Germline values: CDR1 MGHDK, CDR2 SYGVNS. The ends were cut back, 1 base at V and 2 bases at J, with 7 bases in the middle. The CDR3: CASSESYLTDTQYF. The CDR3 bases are TGTGCCAGCAGTGAATCGTACCTCACAGATACGCAGTATTTT.

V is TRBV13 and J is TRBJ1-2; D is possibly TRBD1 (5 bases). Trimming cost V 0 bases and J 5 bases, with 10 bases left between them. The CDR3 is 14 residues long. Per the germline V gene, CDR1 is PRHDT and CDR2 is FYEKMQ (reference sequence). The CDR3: CASSLGRGTYGYTF. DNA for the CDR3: TGTGCCAGCAGCTTAGGAAGGGGCACATATGGCTACACCTTC.

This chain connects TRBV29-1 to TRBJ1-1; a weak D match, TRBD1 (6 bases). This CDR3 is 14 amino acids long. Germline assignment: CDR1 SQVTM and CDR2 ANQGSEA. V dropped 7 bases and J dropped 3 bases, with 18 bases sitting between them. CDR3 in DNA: TGCAGCGCCGAGGGTGGGGGCGGGGACACTGAAGCTTTCTTT. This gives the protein CSAEGGGGDTEAFF.

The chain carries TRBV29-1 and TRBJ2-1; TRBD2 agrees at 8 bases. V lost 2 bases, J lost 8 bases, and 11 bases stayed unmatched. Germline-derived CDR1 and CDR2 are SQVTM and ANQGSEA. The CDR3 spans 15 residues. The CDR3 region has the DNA TGCAGCGTTGAATATCGCTCGGGAGGGATGGATGAGCAGTTCTTC. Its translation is CSVEYRSGGMDEQFF.

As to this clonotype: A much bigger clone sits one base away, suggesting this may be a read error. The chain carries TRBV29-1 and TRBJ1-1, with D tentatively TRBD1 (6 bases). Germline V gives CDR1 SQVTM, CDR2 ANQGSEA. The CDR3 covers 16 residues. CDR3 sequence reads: CSAEDPPGTINTEAFF. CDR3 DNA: TGCAGCGCTGAAGACCCGCCCGGGACAATCAACACTGAAGCTTTCTTT.

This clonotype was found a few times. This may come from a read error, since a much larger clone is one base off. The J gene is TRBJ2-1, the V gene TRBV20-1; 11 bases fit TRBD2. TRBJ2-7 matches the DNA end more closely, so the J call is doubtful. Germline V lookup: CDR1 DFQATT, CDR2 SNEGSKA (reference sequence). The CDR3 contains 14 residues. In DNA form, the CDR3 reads TGCAGTGCTAGACCTAGCGGGAGGTACAATGAGCAGTACTTC. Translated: CSARPSGRYNEQYF.

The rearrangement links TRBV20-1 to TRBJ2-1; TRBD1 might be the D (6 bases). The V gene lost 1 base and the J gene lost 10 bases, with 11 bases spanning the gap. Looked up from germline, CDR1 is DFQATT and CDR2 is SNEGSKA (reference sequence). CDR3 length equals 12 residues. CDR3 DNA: TGCAGTGCTAGAGCAGGTGACAGGGAGCAGTTCTTC. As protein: CSARAGDREQFF.

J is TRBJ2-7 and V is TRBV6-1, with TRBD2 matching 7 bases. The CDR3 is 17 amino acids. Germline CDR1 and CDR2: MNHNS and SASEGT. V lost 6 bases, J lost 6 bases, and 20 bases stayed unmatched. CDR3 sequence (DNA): TGTGCCAGCAGATGGGGAGGGTTTGGAGGGGTTGTTGGCGAGCAGTACTTC. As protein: CASRWGGFGGVVGEQYF.

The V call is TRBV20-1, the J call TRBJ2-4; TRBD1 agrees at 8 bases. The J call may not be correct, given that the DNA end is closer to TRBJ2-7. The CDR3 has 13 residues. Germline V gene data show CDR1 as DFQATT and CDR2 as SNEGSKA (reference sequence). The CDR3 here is CSSPGQGLYEQYF. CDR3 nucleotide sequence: TGCAGTTCCCCCGGACAGGGTCTGTACGAGCAGTACTTC.